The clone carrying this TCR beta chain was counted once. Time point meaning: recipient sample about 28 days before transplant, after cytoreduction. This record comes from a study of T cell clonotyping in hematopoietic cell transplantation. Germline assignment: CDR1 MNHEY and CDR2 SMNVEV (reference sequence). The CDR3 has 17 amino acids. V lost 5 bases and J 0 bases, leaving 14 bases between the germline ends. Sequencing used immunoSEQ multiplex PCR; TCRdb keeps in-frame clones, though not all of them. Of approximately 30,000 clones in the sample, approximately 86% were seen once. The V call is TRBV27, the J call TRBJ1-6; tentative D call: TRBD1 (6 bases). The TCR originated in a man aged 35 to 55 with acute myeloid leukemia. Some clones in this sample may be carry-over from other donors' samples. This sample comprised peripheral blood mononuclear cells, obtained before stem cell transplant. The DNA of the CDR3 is TGTGCCAGCAGTCCATCGCAGGGGAGCTCCTATAATTCACCCCTCCACTTT. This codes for CASSPSQGSSYNSPLHF.